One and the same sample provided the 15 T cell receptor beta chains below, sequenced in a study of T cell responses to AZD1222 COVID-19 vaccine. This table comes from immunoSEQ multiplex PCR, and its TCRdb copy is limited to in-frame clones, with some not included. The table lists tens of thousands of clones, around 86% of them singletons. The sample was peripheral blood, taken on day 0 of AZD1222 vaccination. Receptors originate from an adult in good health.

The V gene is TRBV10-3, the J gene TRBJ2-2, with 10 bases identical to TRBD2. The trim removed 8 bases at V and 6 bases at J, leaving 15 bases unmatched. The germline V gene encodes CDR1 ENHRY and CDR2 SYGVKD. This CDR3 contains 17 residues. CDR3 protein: CAILMEASGRGSGELFF. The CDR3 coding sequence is TGTGCCATCCTGATGGAGGCTAGCGGGAGAGGGTCCGGGGAGCTGTTTTTT.

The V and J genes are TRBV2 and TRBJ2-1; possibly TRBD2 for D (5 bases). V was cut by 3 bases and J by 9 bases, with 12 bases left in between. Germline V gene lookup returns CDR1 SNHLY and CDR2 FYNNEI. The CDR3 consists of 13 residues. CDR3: CASSELARGEQFF. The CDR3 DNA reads TGTGCCAGCAGTGAGTTGGCCCGGGGTGAGCAGTTCTTC.

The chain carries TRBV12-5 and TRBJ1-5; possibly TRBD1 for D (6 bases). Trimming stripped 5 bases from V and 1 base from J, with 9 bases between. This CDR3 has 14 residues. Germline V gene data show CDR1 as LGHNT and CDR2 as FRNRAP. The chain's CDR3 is CASGPQGSNQPQHF. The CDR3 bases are TGTGCTAGTGGTCCCCAGGGGAGCAATCAGCCCCAGCATTTT.

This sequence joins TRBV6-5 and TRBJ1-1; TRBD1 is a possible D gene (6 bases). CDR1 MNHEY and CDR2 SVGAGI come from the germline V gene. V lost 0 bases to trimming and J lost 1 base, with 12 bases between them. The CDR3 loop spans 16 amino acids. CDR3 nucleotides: TGTGCCAGCAGTTACTCGAGCCTGACAGGGAACACTGAAGCTTTCTTT. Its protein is CASSYSSLTGNTEAFF.

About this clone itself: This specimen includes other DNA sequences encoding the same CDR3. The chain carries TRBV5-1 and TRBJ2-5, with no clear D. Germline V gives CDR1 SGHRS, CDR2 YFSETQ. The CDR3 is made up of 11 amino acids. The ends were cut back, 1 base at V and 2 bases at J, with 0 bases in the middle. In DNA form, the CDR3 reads TGCGCCAGCAGCTTGCAAGAGACCCAGTACTTC. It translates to CASSLQETQYF.

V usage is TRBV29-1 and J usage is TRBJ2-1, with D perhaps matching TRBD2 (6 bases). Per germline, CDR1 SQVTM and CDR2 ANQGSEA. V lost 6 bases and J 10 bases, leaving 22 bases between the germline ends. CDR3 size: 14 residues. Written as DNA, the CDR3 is TGCAGCGTAGCGTGGCGTCTAGCGCAGAGGGAGCAGTTCTTC. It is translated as CSVAWRLAQREQFF.

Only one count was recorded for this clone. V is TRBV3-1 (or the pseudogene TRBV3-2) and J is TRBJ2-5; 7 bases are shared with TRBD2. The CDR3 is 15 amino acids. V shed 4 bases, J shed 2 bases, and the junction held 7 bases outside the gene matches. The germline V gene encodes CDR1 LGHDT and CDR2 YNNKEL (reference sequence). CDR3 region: CASSPTGGGQETQYF. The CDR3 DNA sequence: TGTGCCAGCAGCCCAACGGGGGGTGGTCAAGAGACCCAGTACTTC.

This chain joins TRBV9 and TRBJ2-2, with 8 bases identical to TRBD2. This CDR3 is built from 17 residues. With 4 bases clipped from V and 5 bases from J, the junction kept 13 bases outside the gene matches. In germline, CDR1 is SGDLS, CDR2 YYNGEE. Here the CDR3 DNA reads TGTGCCAGCAGCCCCCTCGGGGGGGCGTATCAAACCGGGGAGCTGTTTTTT. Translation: CASSPLGGAYQTGELFF.

The CDR3 sequence: CASGLREAEAFF. The CDR3 nucleotides are TGTGCTAGTGGTCTCAGGGAAGCTGAAGCTTTCTTT. V is TRBV12-5 and J is TRBJ1-1; tentative D call: TRBD1 (5 bases). This CDR3 spans 12 amino acids. V gave up 5 bases and J gave up 6 bases, with 10 bases separating them. CDR1 LGHNT and CDR2 FRNRAP come from the germline V gene.

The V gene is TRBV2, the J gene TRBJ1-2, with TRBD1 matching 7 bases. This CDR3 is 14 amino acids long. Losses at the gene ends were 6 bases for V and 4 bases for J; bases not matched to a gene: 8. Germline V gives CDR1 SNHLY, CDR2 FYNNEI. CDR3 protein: CASRIPGQSYGYTF. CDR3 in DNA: TGTGCCAGCAGGATACCGGGACAGAGCTATGGCTACACCTTC.

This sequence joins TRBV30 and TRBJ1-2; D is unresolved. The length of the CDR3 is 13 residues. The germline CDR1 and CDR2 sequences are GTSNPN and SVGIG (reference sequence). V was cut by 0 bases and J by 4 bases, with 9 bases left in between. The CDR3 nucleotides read TGTGCCTGGAGTGTTGGGGTGACCTATGGCTACACCTTC. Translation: CAWSVGVTYGYTF.

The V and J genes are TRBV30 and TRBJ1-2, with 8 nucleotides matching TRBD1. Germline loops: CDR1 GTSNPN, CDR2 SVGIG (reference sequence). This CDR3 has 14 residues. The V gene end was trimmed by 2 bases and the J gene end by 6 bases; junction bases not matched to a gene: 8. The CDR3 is CAWSKRDRKNGYTF. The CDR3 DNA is TGTGCCTGGAGTAAACGGGACAGGAAAAATGGCTACACCTTC. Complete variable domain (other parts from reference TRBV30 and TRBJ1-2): SQTIHQWPATLVQPVGSPLSLECTVEGTSNPNLYWYRQAAGRGLQLLFYSVGIGQISSEVPQNLSASRPQDRQFILSSKKLLLSDSGFYLCAWSKRDRKNGYTFGSGTRLTVV.

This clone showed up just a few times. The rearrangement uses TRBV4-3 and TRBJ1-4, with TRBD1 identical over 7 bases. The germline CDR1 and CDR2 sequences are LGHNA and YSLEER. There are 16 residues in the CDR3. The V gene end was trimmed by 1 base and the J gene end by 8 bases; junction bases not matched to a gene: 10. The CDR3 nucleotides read TGCGCCAGCAGCCAAGCCCTCGACAGGGCTTGGGAAAAACTGTTTTTT. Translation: CASSQALDRAWEKLFF.

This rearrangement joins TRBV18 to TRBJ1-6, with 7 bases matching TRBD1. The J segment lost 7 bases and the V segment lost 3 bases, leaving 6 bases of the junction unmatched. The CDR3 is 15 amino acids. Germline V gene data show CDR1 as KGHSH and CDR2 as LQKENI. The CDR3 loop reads CASSPPGQFNSPLHF. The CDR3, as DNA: TGTGCCAGCTCACCTCCGGGACAGTTCAATTCACCCCTCCACTTT.

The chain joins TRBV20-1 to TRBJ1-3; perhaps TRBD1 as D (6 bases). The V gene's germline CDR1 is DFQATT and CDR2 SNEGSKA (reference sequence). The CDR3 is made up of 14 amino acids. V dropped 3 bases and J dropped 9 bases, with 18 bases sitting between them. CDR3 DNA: TGCAGTGCTAGTGGGGACACGTCTCTAGGCACCATATATTTT. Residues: CSASGDTSLGTIYF.